Following are 25 T cell receptor beta chains from one sample sequenced in a study of T cell changes during pregnancy in multiple sclerosis. The method was immunoSEQ multiplex PCR; TCRdb's version includes in-frame clones alone and lacks a portion of them. The sample contains tens of thousands of clones, 92% of which appear only once. Here the sequenced sample was peripheral blood, taken before pregnancy. The receptors come from a female donor with multiple sclerosis, enrolled in a pregnancy study.

J is TRBJ2-3 and V is TRBV7-9, with 8 bases lining up with TRBD2. The junction had 7 bases not matched to a gene; V was cut back by 5 bases and J by 3 bases. The CDR3 runs to 15 residues. Germline lookup yields CDR1 SEHNR and CDR2 FQNEAQ (reference sequence). The CDR3, as DNA: TGTGCCAGCAGCCCCCCGGGAGGGGATACAGATACGCAGTATTTT. Translated, it gives CASSPPGGDTDTQYF.

The gene calls are TRBV5-1 and TRBJ2-3; possible D gene TRBD2, 6 bases. V was cut by 4 bases and J by 6 bases, with 9 bases left in between. The CDR3 covers 12 residues. Looked up from germline, CDR1 is SGHRS and CDR2 is YFSETQ. CDR3 sequence (DNA): TGCGCCAGCAGCCCGGGACTTGATACGCAGTATTTT. Translation gives CASSPGLDTQYF. Full variable domain (outside the CDR3, taken from reference TRBV5-1 and TRBJ2-3): KAGVTQTPRYLIKTRGQQVTLSCSPISGHRSVSWYQQTPGQGLQFLFEYFSETQRNKGNFPGRFSGRQFSNSRSEMNVSTLELGDSALYLCASSPGLDTQYFGPGTRLTVL.

This chain connects TRBV7-9 to TRBJ1-4, with TRBD1 matching 8 bases. CDR3 length: 17 amino acids. After removal of 1 base from V and 7 bases from J, the junction contained 11 bases not matched to a gene. Germline CDR1 is SEHNR and CDR2 is FQNEAQ (reference sequence). CDR3 DNA: TGTGCCAGCAGCTTAGAATTTCGGGACAGGTCGATTGAAAAACTGTTTTTT. Its protein product is CASSLEFRDRSIEKLFF.

This clone was seen more than once but under ten times. The chain combines TRBV7-9 with TRBJ2-1; TRBD2 matches 15 bases. Looked up from germline, CDR1 is SEHNR and CDR2 is FQNEAQ (reference sequence). J lost 8 bases, V lost 8 bases, and 7 bases had no gene match. The CDR3 sequence is 15 residues long. The CDR3 sequence is CASERGLAGGYEQFF. DNA of the CDR3: TGTGCCAGCGAGCGAGGACTAGCGGGAGGGTATGAGCAGTTCTTC.

The genes are TRBV19 and TRBJ2-1; TRBD1 might be the D (8 bases). V was clipped by 10 bases and J by 8 bases, with 12 bases between them. The germline V gene encodes CDR1 LNHDA and CDR2 SQIVND (reference sequence). This CDR3 has 11 amino acids. The CDR3 loop reads CATTGGDEQFF. The CDR3 region has the DNA TGTGCCACCACAGGGGGGGATGAGCAGTTCTTC.

The rearrangement links TRBV5-1 to TRBJ2-3; TRBD2 might be the D (5 bases). Looked up from germline, CDR1 is SGHRS and CDR2 is YFSETQ. V was trimmed by 4 bases and J by 2 bases, leaving 11 bases between them. The CDR3 spans 14 residues. The DNA of the CDR3 is TGCGCCAGCAGCCAAGGACTTATCACAGATACGCAGTATTTT. It yields the protein CASSQGLITDTQYF.

This chain uses TRBV29-1 with TRBJ1-4; weak D call: TRBD1 (5 bases). The CDR3 is 14 amino acids. Germline V lookup: CDR1 SQVTM, CDR2 ANQGSEA. Trimming removed 6 bases from V and 6 bases from J, with 17 bases in between. The CDR3 nucleotides are TGCAGCGTGGGGGTCGGAGGGGAGTATGAAAAACTGTTTTTT. Its protein product is CSVGVGGEYEKLFF. The whole variable domain, remainder taken from reference TRBV29-1 and TRBJ1-4, is SAVISQKPSRDICQRGTSLTIQCQVDSQVTMMFWYRQQPGQSLTLIATANQGSEATYESGFVIDKFPISRPNLTFSTLTVSNMSPEDSSIYLCSVGVGGEYEKLFFGSGTQLSVL.

V usage is TRBV9 and J usage is TRBJ2-7, with TRBD2 matching over 9 bases. Germline V lookup: CDR1 SGDLS, CDR2 YYNGEE. V gave up 3 bases and J gave up 3 bases; unmatched junction bases: 4. The CDR3 extends over 14 amino acids. CDR3 nucleotides: TGTGCCAGCAGCGAGGGGACTAGCTTCTACGAGCAGTACTTC. Translation gives CASSEGTSFYEQYF.

V is TRBV30 and J is TRBJ1-3; TRBD1 matches 9 bases. The V segment lost 3 bases and the J segment 0 bases; nucleotides outside the gene matches: 9. There are 17 residues in the CDR3. The germline V gene has CDR1 GTSNPN and CDR2 SVGIG (reference sequence). Here the CDR3 reads CAWSLAGTGSSGNTIYF. Written as DNA, the CDR3 is TGTGCCTGGAGCCTAGCCGGGACAGGGAGCTCTGGAAACACCATATATTTT.

This chain links TRBV14 with TRBJ2-1; 11 bases map to TRBD2. Germline V CDR1 and CDR2: SGHDN, FVKESK. V was clipped by 3 bases and J by 9 bases; unmatched bases: 16. This CDR3 has 18 residues. CDR3 in DNA: TGTGCCAGCAGCCACAGAAACCTAGCGGGAGGAGGGGTCGGTGAGCAGTTCTTC. Amino acids: CASSHRNLAGGGVGEQFF.

The V gene is TRBV25-1, the J gene TRBJ2-5; 8 nucleotides align to TRBD1. The length of the CDR3 is 16 residues. The germline V gene has CDR1 MGHDK and CDR2 SYGVNS. V was clipped by 0 bases and J by 5 bases; unmatched bases: 8. The DNA of the CDR3 is TGTGCCAGCAGTGAATATTGGACAGGGTTGAGGGAGACCCAGTACTTC. It specifies CASSEYWTGLRETQYF.

V and J are TRBV5-4 and TRBJ2-5; possible D gene TRBD1, 6 bases. Between the trimmed V and J ends, which lost 0 bases and 7 bases, there was a span of 13 bases. The CDR3 is 14 residues long. Germline assignment: CDR1 SGHNT and CDR2 YYREEE (reference sequence). The CDR3 coding sequence is TGTGCCAGCAGCTTGGAAACAGGGATGGGGACCCAGTACTTC. Translating it yields CASSLETGMGTQYF.

V is TRBV7-9 and J is TRBJ1-1; 10 bases map to TRBD1. Germline V CDR1 and CDR2: SEHNR, FQNEAQ (reference sequence). J was trimmed by 10 bases and V by 1 base; bases with no gene match: 6. This CDR3 contains 14 residues. The CDR3, as DNA: TGTGCCAGCAGCTTAGAGGGGACAGGGGACACAGCTTTCTTT. The encoded protein is CASSLEGTGDTAFF.

The genes are TRBV7-8 and TRBJ1-1, with no clear D. Trimming stripped 2 bases from V and 3 bases from J, with 13 bases between. CDR3 length: 15 amino acids. The germline gives CDR1 SGHVS, CDR2 FQNEAQ. CDR3 nucleotides: TGTGCCAGCAGCTTAACGAGAGGGTTGGACACTGAAGCTTTCTTT. Translating it yields CASSLTRGLDTEAFF.

The chain employs TRBV5-6 and TRBJ2-1, with 7 bases fitting TRBD2. This CDR3 contains 14 residues. Trimming took 6 bases from V and 1 from J; bases not matched to a gene: 4. Germline V CDR1 and CDR2: SGHDT, YYEEEE. CDR3 region: CASTSGLSYNEQFF. CDR3 nucleotides: TGTGCCAGCACTAGCGGTCTTTCCTACAATGAGCAGTTCTTC.

This chain uses TRBV5-6 with TRBJ1-1, with unresolved D. This CDR3 has 12 residues. V was trimmed by 0 bases and J by 5 bases, leaving 5 bases between them. Looked up from germline, CDR1 is SGHDT and CDR2 is YYEEEE. This CDR3 is CASSLARTEAFF. In nucleotides, the CDR3 is TGTGCCAGCAGCTTGGCCAGGACTGAAGCTTTCTTT.

The chain employs TRBV6-1 and TRBJ1-5; tentatively, D is TRBD1 (5 bases). The CDR3 totals 16 residues. Trimming took 4 bases from V and 2 from J, leaving 15 bases between them. The V gene's germline CDR1 is MNHNS and CDR2 SASEGT. CDR3 DNA sequence: TGTGCCAGCAGTGCCCCCCCCCAGGGCGGCAATCAGCCCCAGCATTTT. This gives the protein CASSAPPQGGNQPQHF.

The J gene is TRBJ2-1, the V gene TRBV28, with D uncertain. This CDR3 region has 14 residues. V was shortened by 5 bases and J by 3 bases, with 11 bases between the two germline ends. CDR1 MDHEN and CDR2 SYDVKM come from the germline V gene. The CDR3 loop reads CASSESVDYNEQFF. Written as DNA, the CDR3 is TGTGCCAGCAGTGAAAGCGTGGACTACAATGAGCAGTTCTTC.

The V call is TRBV6-5, the J call TRBJ2-7; 8 bases fit TRBD2. In germline, CDR1 is MNHEY, CDR2 SVGAGI. The J segment lost 3 bases and the V segment lost 5 bases, leaving 6 bases of the junction unmatched. This CDR3 comprises 14 residues. Written as DNA, the CDR3 is TGTGCCAGCAGTCATAGCGGGACCTACTACGAGCAGTACTTC. It encodes CASSHSGTYYEQYF.

The chain recombines TRBV27 with TRBJ2-7, with TRBD2 matching 13 bases. The V segment lost 6 bases and the J segment 3 bases; nucleotides outside the gene matches: 11. The CDR3 covers 17 residues. Per germline, CDR1 MNHEY and CDR2 SMNVEV (reference sequence). Written as DNA, the CDR3 is TGTGCCAGCAGGCGGACTAGCGGGAGTCCGTCGGGCTACGAGCAGTACTTC. Its protein is CASRRTSGSPSGYEQYF.

The chain uses TRBV28 and TRBJ1-5, with 8 nucleotides matching TRBD1. Trimming took 2 bases from V and 6 from J; bases not matched to a gene: 3. Germline CDR1 reads MDHEN; CDR2 reads SYDVKM. The CDR3 covers 14 residues. The CDR3 loop is CASSLIGQGQPQHF. The CDR3 DNA reads as TGTGCCAGCAGTTTAATCGGACAGGGTCAGCCCCAGCATTTT.

J is TRBJ1-2 and V is TRBV6-1, with D possibly TRBD1 on 6 matching bases. The CDR3 contains 14 residues. Trimming took 5 bases from V and 4 from J, leaving 14 bases between them. Per the germline V gene, CDR1 is MNHNS and CDR2 is SASEGT. CDR3 sequence: CASSSQGGVYGYTF. As DNA, the CDR3 is TGTGCCAGCAGTAGCCAAGGGGGGGTCTATGGCTACACCTTC.

The V gene is TRBV6-5, the J gene TRBJ2-7, with D possibly matching TRBD1 (5 bases). V shed 7 bases and J shed 6 bases, with 10 bases lying between them. Germline loops: CDR1 MNHEY, CDR2 SVGAGI. CDR3 length equals 11 residues. DNA of the CDR3: TGTGCCAGCAACCAGGGTCCCGAGCAGTACTTC. This codes for CASNQGPEQYF.

The genes are TRBV5-1 and TRBJ2-1; D possibly corresponds to TRBD2 (6 bases). The CDR3 runs to 15 residues. Germline V lookup: CDR1 SGHRS, CDR2 YFSETQ. V lost 4 bases and J lost 7, with 18 bases in between. The CDR3 region is CASSTGVVAGNEQFF. DNA of the CDR3: TGCGCCAGCAGCACGGGAGTGGTGGCTGGTAATGAGCAGTTCTTC.

CDR3 nucleotide sequence: TGTGCCAGTAGTGCCCTCGGACAGGACTATGGCTACACCTTC. This gives the protein CASSALGQDYGYTF. V and J are TRBV19 and TRBJ1-2, with TRBD1 identical over 7 bases. Germline lookup yields CDR1 LNHDA and CDR2 SQIVND (reference sequence). CDR3 length: 14 residues. The trim removed 5 bases at V and 3 bases at J, leaving 6 bases unmatched.